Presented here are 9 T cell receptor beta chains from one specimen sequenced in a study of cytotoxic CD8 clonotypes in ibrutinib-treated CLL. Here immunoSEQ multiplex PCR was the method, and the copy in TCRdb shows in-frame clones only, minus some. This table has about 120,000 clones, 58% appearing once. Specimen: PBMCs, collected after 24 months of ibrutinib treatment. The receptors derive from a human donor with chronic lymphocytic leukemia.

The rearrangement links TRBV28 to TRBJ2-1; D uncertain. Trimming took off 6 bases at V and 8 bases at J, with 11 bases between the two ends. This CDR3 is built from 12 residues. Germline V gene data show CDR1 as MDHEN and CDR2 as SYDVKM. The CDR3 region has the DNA TGTGCCAGCAGCCTCTACGTCCATGAGCAGTTCTTC. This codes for CASSLYVHEQFF.

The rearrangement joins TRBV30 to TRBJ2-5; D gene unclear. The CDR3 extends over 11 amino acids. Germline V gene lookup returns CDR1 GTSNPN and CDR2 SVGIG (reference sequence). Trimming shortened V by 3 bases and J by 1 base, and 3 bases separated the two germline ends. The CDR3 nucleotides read TGTGCCTGGAGCAGCCAAGAGACCCAGTACTTC. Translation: CAWSSQETQYF.

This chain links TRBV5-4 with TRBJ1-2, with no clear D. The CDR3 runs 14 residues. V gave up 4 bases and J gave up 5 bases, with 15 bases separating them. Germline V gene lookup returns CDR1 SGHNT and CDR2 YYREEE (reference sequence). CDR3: CASSANLMGYGYTF. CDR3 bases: TGTGCCAGCAGCGCTAACTTAATGGGGTATGGCTACACCTTC.

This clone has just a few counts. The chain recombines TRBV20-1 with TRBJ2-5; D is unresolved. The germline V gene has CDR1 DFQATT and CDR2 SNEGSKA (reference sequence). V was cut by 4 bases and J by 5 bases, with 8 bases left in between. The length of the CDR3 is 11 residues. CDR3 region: CSAIVLETQYF. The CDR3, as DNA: TGCAGTGCTATAGTATTGGAGACCCAGTACTTC.

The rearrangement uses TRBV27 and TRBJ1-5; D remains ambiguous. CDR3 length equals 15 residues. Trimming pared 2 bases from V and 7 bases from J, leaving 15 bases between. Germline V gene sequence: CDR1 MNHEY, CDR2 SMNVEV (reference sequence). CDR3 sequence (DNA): TGTGCCAGCAGTTTAGGGCGGCACCTGGAGCAGCCCCAGCATTTT. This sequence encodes CASSLGRHLEQPQHF.

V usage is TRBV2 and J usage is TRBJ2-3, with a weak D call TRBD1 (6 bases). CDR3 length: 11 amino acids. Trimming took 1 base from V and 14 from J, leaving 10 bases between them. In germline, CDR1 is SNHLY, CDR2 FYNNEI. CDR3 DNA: TGTGCCAGCAGTGAAGGGACACAGGGGTATTTT. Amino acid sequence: CASSEGTQGYF.

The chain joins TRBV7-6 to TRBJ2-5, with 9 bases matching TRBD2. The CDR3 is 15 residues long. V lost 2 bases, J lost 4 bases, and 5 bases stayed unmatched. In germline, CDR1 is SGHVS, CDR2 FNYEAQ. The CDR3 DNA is TGTGCCAGCAGCTTAAGGGCTAGCGGGGTAGAGACCCAGTACTTC. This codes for CASSLRASGVETQYF.

CDR3 residues: CASSSVAGESTQYF. The CDR3 DNA follows: TGTGCCAGCAGTTCCGTAGCGGGGGAATCTACGCAGTATTTT. This chain links TRBV6-4 with TRBJ2-3; 9 bases fit TRBD2. This CDR3 is 14 amino acids long. Germline V lookup: CDR1 MRHNA, CDR2 SNTAGT. Trimming cost V 5 bases and J 8 bases; bases outside gene matches: 8.

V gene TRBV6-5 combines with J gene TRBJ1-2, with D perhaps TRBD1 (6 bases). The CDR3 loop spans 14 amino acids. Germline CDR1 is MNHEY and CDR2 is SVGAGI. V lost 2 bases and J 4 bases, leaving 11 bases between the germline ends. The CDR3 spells CASSYRTASYGYTF. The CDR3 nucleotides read TGTGCCAGCAGTTACCGGACAGCCTCCTATGGCTACACCTTC.